The 9 T cell receptor beta chains in this list originate from one sample, sequenced in a study of cytomegalovirus exposure and HLA in healthy donors. Primers: 60 Vbeta forward and 13 Jbeta reverse. Data came from immunoSEQ multiplex PCR; TCRdb stores just in-frame clones and leaves some out. This table holds some 150,000 clones, roughly four fifths found once. The sequencing input was PBMCs. The receptors originated from a man aged 35 to 55 in good health and CMV-seropositive.

This chain links TRBV11-2 with TRBJ1-1; no definite D call. CDR1 and CDR2 from the germline V gene are SGHAT and FQNNGV. The CDR3 length is 14 residues. Trimming took off 0 bases at V and 4 bases at J, with 9 bases between the two ends. The CDR3 coding sequence is TGTGCCAGCAGCTTAGATCTAGGTCGCACTGAAGCTTTCTTT. Translated, it gives CASSLDLGRTEAFF.

The chain carries TRBV9 and TRBJ2-2; D remains unclear. The CDR3 consists of 15 residues. Germline V lookup: CDR1 SGDLS, CDR2 YYNGEE. V lost 0 bases and J 1 base, leaving 7 bases between the germline ends. CDR3 in amino acids: CASSVAAGNTGELFF. As DNA, the CDR3 is TGTGCCAGCAGCGTAGCGGCAGGGAACACCGGGGAGCTGTTTTTT.

The chain links TRBV9 to TRBJ2-3; perhaps TRBD2 as D (6 bases). The CDR3 totals 15 residues. The V end was cut by 3 bases, the J end by 0 bases, with 11 bases between. CDR1 SGDLS and CDR2 YYNGEE come from the germline V gene. This chain's CDR3 is CASSGGILSTDTQYF. The CDR3 DNA is TGTGCCAGCAGCGGCGGGATTCTTAGCACAGATACGCAGTATTTT.

The chain uses TRBV4-3 and TRBJ1-4; 7 bases agree with TRBD1. V trimming: 0 bases; J trimming: 7 bases; junction bases outside the gene matches: 5. The germline CDR1 and CDR2 sequences are LGHNA and YSLEER. CDR3 length: 15 amino acids. CDR3 nucleotides: TGCGCCAGCAGCCAAGATGGGCAGGGGGGTGAAAAACTGTTTTTT. Its translation: CASSQDGQGGEKLFF.

V usage is TRBV18 and J usage is TRBJ2-7; D call uncertain. Trimming stripped 6 bases from V and 0 bases from J, with 12 bases between. CDR1 KGHSH and CDR2 LQKENI come from the germline V gene. CDR3 length: 14 amino acids. The CDR3 sequence is CASSPWLDSYEQYF. CDR3 in DNA: TGTGCCAGCTCTCCGTGGTTAGACTCCTACGAGCAGTACTTC.

The rearrangement uses TRBV14 and TRBJ2-7, with 10 bases identical to TRBD2. CDR1 and CDR2 from the germline V gene are SGHDN and FVKESK. Losses at the gene ends were 7 bases for V and 6 bases for J; bases not matched to a gene: 9. This CDR3 is 14 amino acids long. CDR3 region: CASTKAGGPFEQYF. CDR3 DNA sequence: TGTGCCAGCACCAAAGCGGGAGGGCCGTTCGAGCAGTACTTC.

CDR3 sequence (DNA): TGTGCCAGCAGCTTCGGGGACAGATACTATAGCAATCAGCCCCAGCATTTT. Translated, it gives CASSFGDRYYSNQPQHF. The genes are TRBV7-2 and TRBJ1-5; 7 bases match TRBD1. Germline-derived CDR1 and CDR2 are SGHTA and FQGNSA. This CDR3 has 17 residues. After removal of 3 bases from V and 0 bases from J, the junction contained 8 bases not matched to a gene.

This clone was seen a handful of times. The V and J genes are TRBV11-2 and TRBJ2-2, with 9 bases lining up with TRBD2. CDR3 length: 17 residues. Trimming removed 5 bases from V and 4 bases from J; junction bases left unmatched: 11. From germline, CDR1 is SGHAT and CDR2 FQNNGV. The CDR3 DNA reads TGTGCCAGCAGCACAGCTCTAGCGGGGACAGTCACCGGGGAGCTGTTTTTT. Protein product: CASSTALAGTVTGELFF.

This clone came up once. This chain links TRBV6-5 with TRBJ1-4, with unresolved D. Germline V lookup: CDR1 MNHEY, CDR2 SVGAGI. The CDR3 loop spans 14 amino acids. The germline V and J ends were trimmed by 6 bases and 2 bases, with 10 bases remaining between them. CDR3 bases: TGTGCCAGCAGGATCTCGAGGACTAATGAAAAACTGTTTTTT. Encoded protein: CASRISRTNEKLFF.